Below are 6 T cell receptor beta chains sequenced from a single sample in a study of radiation and T cells in renal cell carcinoma. The treatment denotes: treatment-naive control, cytoreductive nephrectomy. Measured with immunoSEQ multiplex PCR; TCRdb has only the in-frame clones, and not every one. The sample holds approximately 21,000 clones, 45% to 70% seen once. The sequences come from tumor tissue, collected from a patient whose treatment was nephrectomy without radiotherapy. These receptors all come from a human donor with renal cell carcinoma.

The CDR3 here is CASSWDRNSYEQYF. The CDR3 DNA reads as TGTGCCAGCAGCTGGGACAGGAACTCCTACGAGCAGTACTTC. This chain links TRBV11-1 with TRBJ2-7; 8 nucleotides line up with TRBD1. CDR3 length equals 14 residues. V lost 4 bases, J lost 0 bases, and 2 bases stayed unmatched. Germline V gene sequence: CDR1 SGHAT, CDR2 FQDESV (reference sequence).

The chain joins TRBV5-6 to TRBJ1-2, with a weak D call TRBD1 (6 bases). The CDR3 is 14 residues long. The V end lost 0 bases, the J end lost 3 bases, and 9 bases lay between the germline ends. Germline V gives CDR1 SGHDT, CDR2 YYEEEE. The CDR3 is CASSLDRVDYGYTF. Here the CDR3 DNA reads TGTGCCAGCAGCTTGGACAGGGTGGACTATGGCTACACCTTC.

The V and J genes are TRBV9 and TRBJ2-2; D is undetermined. V was cut by 3 bases and J by 3 bases, with 21 bases left in between. CDR1 SGDLS and CDR2 YYNGEE come from the germline V gene. The CDR3 extends over 18 amino acids. Here the CDR3 DNA reads TGTGCCAGCAGCGCAGACATAAATACCGGGTCGGACACCGGGGAGCTGTTTTTT. Protein product: CASSADINTGSDTGELFF.

The V gene is TRBV7-9, the J gene TRBJ1-1; unclear D gene. In germline, CDR1 is SEHNR, CDR2 FQNEAQ (reference sequence). V lost 2 bases and J 0 bases, leaving 10 bases between the germline ends. The CDR3 runs 15 residues. As DNA, the CDR3 is TGTGCCAGCAGCTTAACCAGCCGATTGAACACTGAAGCTTTCTTT. It specifies CASSLTSRLNTEAFF.

The chain has TRBV2 and TRBJ1-2, with TRBD1 as a possible D gene (6 bases). Between the trimmed V and J ends, which lost 6 bases and 7 bases, there was a span of 12 bases. The germline V gene has CDR1 SNHLY and CDR2 FYNNEI. The CDR3 contains 12 residues. The CDR3: CASRLDSPGYTF. The CDR3 bases are TGTGCCAGCAGGTTGGACAGCCCTGGCTACACCTTC.

Only a few counts were recorded for this clone. J is TRBJ2-3 and V is TRBV10-3; D might be TRBD1 or TRBD2, each matching 5 bases. Trimming stripped 9 bases from V and 2 bases from J, with 6 bases between. This CDR3 comprises 11 residues. The germline V gene has CDR1 ENHRY and CDR2 SYGVKD. CDR3: CAIGTTDTQYF. The CDR3 DNA follows: TGTGCCATAGGGACCACAGATACGCAGTATTTT.